Here is one T cell receptor beta chain with its context. The sample comes from a study of tumor-infiltrating lymphocytes in oesophageal squamous cell carcinoma. The germline CDR1 and CDR2 sequences are SGHNT and YENEEA. This CDR3 has 15 amino acids. V was trimmed by 6 bases and J by 3 bases, leaving 15 bases between them. Each CDR3 protein gets one entry after TCRdb re-called the PCR reads with MiXCR. The table lists over 9,500 distinct CDR3 sequences, around half of them singletons, with roughly a quarter in the top ten. V gene TRBV11-3 combines with J gene TRBJ2-1; D possibly matches TRBD1 or TRBD2 (5 bases each). The TCR originated in a male donor with esophageal squamous cell carcinoma. Sequencing was done on a sample of esophageal tumor tissue. This chain's CDR3 is CASSRPGSCYNEQFF. The CDR3 bases are TGTGCCAGCAGTCGACCAGGGAGCTGCTACAATGAGCAGTTCTTC.